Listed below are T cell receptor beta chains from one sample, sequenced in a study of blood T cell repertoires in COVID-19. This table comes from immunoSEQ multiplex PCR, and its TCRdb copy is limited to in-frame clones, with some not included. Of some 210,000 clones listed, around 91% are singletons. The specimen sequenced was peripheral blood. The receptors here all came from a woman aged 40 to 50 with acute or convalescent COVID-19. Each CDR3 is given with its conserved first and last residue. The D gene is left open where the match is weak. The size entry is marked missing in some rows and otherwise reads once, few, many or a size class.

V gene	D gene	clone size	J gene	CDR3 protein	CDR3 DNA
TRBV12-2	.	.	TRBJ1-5	CASRLAPWRQGNQPQHF	TGTGCAAGTCGCTTAGCTCCATGGAGGCAGGGGAATCAGCCCCAGCATTTT
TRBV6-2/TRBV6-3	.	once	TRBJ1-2	CASSPGQIYGYTF	TGTGCCAGCAGCCCGGGACAAATCTATGGCTACACCTTC
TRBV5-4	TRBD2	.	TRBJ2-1	CASSLGLAGASNEQFF	TGTGCCAGCAGCTTGGGACTAGCGGGGGCCAGCAATGAGCAGTTCTTC
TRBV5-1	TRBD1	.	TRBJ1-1	CASSFQTGATNTEAFF	TGCGCCAGCAGCTTTCAGACAGGGGCGACGAACACTGAAGCTTTCTTT
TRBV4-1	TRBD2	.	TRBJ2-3	CASSQEQAGGTLDTQYF	TGCGCCAGCAGCCAAGAGCAAGCGGGGGGGACCCTCGATACGCAGTATTTT
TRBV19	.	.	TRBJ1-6	CASSLGAGSPLHF	TGTGCCAGTAGTCTGGGAGCTGGGTCACCCCTCCACTTT
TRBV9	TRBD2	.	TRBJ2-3	CASSVGAGVHTQYF	TGTGCCAGCAGCGTAGGAGCGGGGGTACATACGCAGTATTTT
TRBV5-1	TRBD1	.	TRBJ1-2	CASSFAPGQGGGYTF	TGCGCCAGCAGCTTTGCGCCGGGACAGGGGGGCGGCTACACCTTC
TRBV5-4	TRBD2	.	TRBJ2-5	CASSYGTSGQETQYF	TGTGCCAGCAGCTATGGGACTAGCGGCCAAGAGACCCAGTACTTC
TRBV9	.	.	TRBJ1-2	CASSVTGTNYGYTF	TGTGCCAGCAGCGTGACAGGTACTAACTATGGCTACACCTTC
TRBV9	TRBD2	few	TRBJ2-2	CASGAGANTGELFF	TGTGCCAGCGGAGCGGGGGCTAACACCGGGGAGCTGTTTTTT
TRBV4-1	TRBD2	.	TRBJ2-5	CASSQERTSISETQYF	TGCGCCAGCAGCCAAGAGAGGACTAGCATTTCGGAGACCCAGTACTTC
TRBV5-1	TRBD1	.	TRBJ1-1	CASSSYRGRTEAFF	TGCGCCAGCAGCTCGTACAGGGGGCGAACTGAAGCTTTCTTT
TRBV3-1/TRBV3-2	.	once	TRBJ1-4	CASSRRGATNEKLFF	TGTGCCAGCAGCCGAAGGGGTGCAACTAATGAAAAACTGTTTTTT
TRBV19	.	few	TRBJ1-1	CASSRKGETEAFF	TGTGCCAGTAGCCGAAAGGGGGAGACTGAAGCTTTCTTT
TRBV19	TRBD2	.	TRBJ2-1	CASSIFWSGGHEQFF	TGTGCCAGTAGTATTTTTTGGAGCGGGGGCCATGAGCAGTTCTTC
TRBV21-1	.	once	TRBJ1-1	CASSKSLGSTEAFF	TGTGCCAGCAGCAAAAGTCTGGGGAGCACTGAAGCTTTCTTT
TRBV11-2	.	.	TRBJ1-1	CASNRRRETEAFF	TGTGCCAGCAACCGCCGGCGGGAAACTGAAGCTTTCTTT
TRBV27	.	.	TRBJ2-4	CASSSPILAKNIQYF	TGTGCCAGCAGTTCCCCGATACTAGCCAAAAACATTCAGTACTTC
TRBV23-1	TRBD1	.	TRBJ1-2	CASSRHRDRGLDGYTF	TGCGCCAGCAGTCGACACCGGGACAGGGGGCTAGATGGCTACACCTTC
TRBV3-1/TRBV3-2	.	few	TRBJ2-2	CASSHRGGGELFF	TGTGCCAGCAGCCACCGGGGTGGCGGGGAGCTGTTTTTT
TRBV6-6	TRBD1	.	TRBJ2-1	CASSIGQGADEQFF	TGTGCCAGCAGTATAGGACAGGGGGCCGATGAGCAGTTCTTC
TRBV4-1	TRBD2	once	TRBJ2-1	CASRRGRDYNEQFF	TGCGCCAGCAGGCGGGGGAGAGATTACAATGAGCAGTTCTTC
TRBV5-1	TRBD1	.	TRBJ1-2	CASSLATGGAYGYTF	TGCGCCAGCAGCTTGGCGACAGGGGGGGCCTATGGCTACACCTTC
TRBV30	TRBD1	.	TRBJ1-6	CAWSGGQGGNSPLHF	TGTGCCTGGAGCGGGGGACAGGGGGGGAATTCACCCCTCCACTTT
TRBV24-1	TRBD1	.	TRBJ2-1	CATSDQHPGTGGRVDEQFF	TGTGCCACCAGTGACCAACACCCCGGGACAGGGGGCCGGGTCGATGAGCAGTTCTTC
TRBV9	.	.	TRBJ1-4	CASSAQGGWTTNEKLFF	TGTGCCAGCAGCGCTCAGGGTGGGTGGACAACTAATGAAAAACTGTTTTTT
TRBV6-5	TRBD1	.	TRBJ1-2	CASSYSNRGRDGYTF	TGTGCCAGCAGTTACTCGAACAGGGGGCGGGATGGCTACACCTTC
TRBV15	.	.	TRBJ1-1	CATSRDPGVTEAFF	TGTGCCACCAGCAGAGACCCGGGGGTCACTGAAGCTTTCTTT
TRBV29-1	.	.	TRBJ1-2	CSVGGSYGYTF	TGCAGCGTTGGAGGGAGCTATGGCTACACCTTC
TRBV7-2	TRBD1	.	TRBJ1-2	CASSLSGTDYGYTF	TGTGCCAGCAGCTTATCCGGGACAGACTATGGCTACACCTTC
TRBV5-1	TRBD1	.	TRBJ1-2	CASSLRPGLLVWDSSYGYTF	TGCGCCAGCAGCTTAAGGCCCGGATTGCTGGTGTGGGACAGCTCCTATGGCTACACCTTC
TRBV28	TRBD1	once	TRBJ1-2	CASSTGQGVDGYTF	TGTGCCAGCTCAACCGGACAGGGGGTCGATGGCTACACCTTC
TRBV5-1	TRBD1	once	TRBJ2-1	CASSFGTDAYNEQFF	TGCGCCAGCAGCTTTGGGACAGACGCCTACAATGAGCAGTTCTTC
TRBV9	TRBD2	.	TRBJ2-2	CASSVGGGADTGELFF	TGTGCCAGCAGCGTAGGCGGGGGGGCGGACACCGGGGAGCTGTTTTTT
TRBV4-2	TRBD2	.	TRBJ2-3	CASSPLGLAGADTQYF	TGTGCCAGCAGCCCCTTGGGACTAGCTGGGGCAGATACGCAGTATTTT
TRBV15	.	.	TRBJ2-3	CATSSRVASTDTQYF	TGTGCCACCAGCAGCAGGGTGGCTAGCACAGATACGCAGTATTTT
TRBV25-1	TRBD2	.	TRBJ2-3	CASRLAGGSDTQYF	TGTGCCAGCAGACTCGCGGGGGGATCAGATACGCAGTATTTT
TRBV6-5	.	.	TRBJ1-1	CASTNRGFRNTEAFF	TGTGCCAGCACCAATAGGGGGTTCAGGAACACTGAAGCTTTCTTT